The present entry profiles one T cell receptor beta chain with its context. Antigen specificity is unknown. The V and J ends lost 2 bases and 4 bases, in that order; junction bases with no gene match: 6. The CDR3 runs to 17 residues. CDR1 SNHLY and CDR2 FYNNEI come from the germline V gene. These data come from a study of T-cell reconstitution after alpha-beta-depleted transplantation in children. Study-wide results and caveats: Newly generated T cells supplied most T-cell counts and diversity one year post-transplant.

Preparation of the TCRbeta library involved a method that used unique molecular identifiers. TCRdb passed the PCR reads through MiXCR, listing each CDR3 protein once. This sample has about 580,000 distinct CDR3 sequences, with 25% to 30% found just once. This TCR was recovered from a boy under two years old with Wiskott-Aldrich syndrome, due to receive a stem cell transplant. This specimen was PBMCs, taken before TCRalphabeta/CD19-depleted stem cell transplant. The V gene is TRBV2, the J gene TRBJ2-2; 11 nucleotides line up with TRBD2. CDR3 in amino acids: CASSETSGRLSTGELFF. The CDR3 DNA sequence: TGTGCCAGCAGTGAAACTAGCGGGAGATTGAGCACCGGGGAGCTGTTTTTT. The full variable domain, completed using reference TRBV2 and TRBJ2-2, is EPEVTQTPSHQVTQMGQEVILRCVPISNHLYFYWYRQILGQKVEFLVSFYNNEISEKSEIFDDQFSVERPDGSNFTLKIRSTKLEDSAMYFCASSETSGRLSTGELFFGEGSRLTVL.